This T cell receptor beta chain was obtained from a study of blood T cells in healthy people across ages. Broader study findings: Comparison with aged donors showed that long-lived donors had more naive CD4+ cells and higher diversity.

With a J-beta primer mix and a sample-barcoded 5' primer, a second PCR ran 7 to 11 cycles. TCRdb recomputed calls from the 5' RACE reads with MiXCR, one row per CDR3 protein. The repertoire holds fewer than 750,000 distinct CDR3 sequences, with roughly half as singletons. A note on this clonotype: Its cognate antigen is unknown.

The receptor was derived from an elderly woman in good health. The sequencing input was blood.

CDR3 sequence: CASSNRGSSNQPQHF. DNA for the CDR3: TGTGCCAGCAGTAATCGGGGGTCCAGCAATCAGCCCCAGCATTTT. This rearrangement joins TRBV6-2 or TRBV6-3 to TRBJ1-5, with TRBD1 as a possible D gene (5 bases). V lost 5 bases to trimming and J lost 1 base, with 12 bases between them. Per germline, CDR1 MNHEY and CDR2 SVGEGT. This CDR3 is 15 amino acids long.